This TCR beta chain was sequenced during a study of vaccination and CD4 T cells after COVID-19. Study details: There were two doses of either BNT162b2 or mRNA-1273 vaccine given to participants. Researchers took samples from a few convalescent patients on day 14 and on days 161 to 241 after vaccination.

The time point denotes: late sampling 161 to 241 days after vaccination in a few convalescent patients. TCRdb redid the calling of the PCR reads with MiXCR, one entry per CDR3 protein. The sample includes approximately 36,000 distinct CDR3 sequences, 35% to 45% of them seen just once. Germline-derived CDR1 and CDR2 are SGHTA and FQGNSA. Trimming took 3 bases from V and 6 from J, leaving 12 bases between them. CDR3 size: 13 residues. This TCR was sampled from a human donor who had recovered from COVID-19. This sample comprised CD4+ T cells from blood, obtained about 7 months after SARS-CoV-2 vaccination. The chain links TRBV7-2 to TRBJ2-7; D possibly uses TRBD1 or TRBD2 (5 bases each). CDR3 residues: CASSFGTAREQYF. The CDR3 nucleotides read TGTGCCAGCAGCTTTGGGACCGCTCGCGAGCAGTACTTC.